This T cell receptor beta chain was profiled in a study of cytomegalovirus exposure and HLA in healthy donors. About the study: For the approximately 430 genotyped donors, 65% to 90% fell within the Caucasian-associated ancestry cluster. The study's findings and limits: There were reportedly fewer N-insertions in an Asian-associated ancestry cluster than the roughly 670-donor mean, in a later analysis. Cytomegalovirus association was assigned to under 200 TCR beta chains.

Germline-derived CDR1 and CDR2 are SGHAT and FQDESV (reference sequence). CDR3 size: 15 residues. V lost 8 bases to trimming and J lost 1 base; unmatched junction nucleotides: 4. Points on this clone: Its antigen is currently unknown.

The study ran its PCR with 60 Vbeta and 13 Jbeta primers. Methods used by the authors: The authors later counted 70 million to 80 million unique TCR beta chains, some 11 million of them shared. Assay used: immunoSEQ multiplex PCR; TCRdb lists only in-frame clones, some missing. That table supplies the V and J calls and clone size; D and trimming were determined from the DNA. The data contain about 190,000 clones, over 60% of them singletons. The sequence was collected from a man aged 25-45 years in good health and CMV-seropositive. What was sequenced was PBMCs. The chain couples TRBV11-1 to TRBJ2-5; 13 bases are shared with TRBD2. The CDR3 sequence: CASGLAGVLQETQYF. In DNA, the CDR3 is TGTGCCAGCGGACTAGCGGGGGTTCTCCAAGAGACCCAGTACTTC.